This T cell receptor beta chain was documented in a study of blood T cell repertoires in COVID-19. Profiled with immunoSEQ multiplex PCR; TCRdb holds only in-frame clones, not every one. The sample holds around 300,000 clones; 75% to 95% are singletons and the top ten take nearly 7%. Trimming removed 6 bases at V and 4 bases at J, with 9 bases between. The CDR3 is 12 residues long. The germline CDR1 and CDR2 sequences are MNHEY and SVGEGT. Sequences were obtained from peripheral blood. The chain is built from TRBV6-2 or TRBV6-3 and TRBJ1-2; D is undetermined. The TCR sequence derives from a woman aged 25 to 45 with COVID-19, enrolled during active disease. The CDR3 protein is CASSPPGYGYTF. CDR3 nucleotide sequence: TGTGCCAGCAGCCCCCCAGGCTATGGCTACACCTTC.